Below, 25 T cell receptor beta chains from the same sample are listed, as sequenced in a study of regulatory T cells in long-lasting Graves disease. Investigators prepared the TCR beta libraries by applying iRepertoire HTBI primers and Arm-PCR of CDR3 regions. MiXCR, run by TCRdb on the multiplex PCR reads, gives a single entry per CDR3 protein. The table has about 440,000 distinct CDR3 sequences, about 17% seen once; the top ten hold approximately 12%. Regarding time point: newly diagnosed GD, antithyroid drugs for less than 3 months. PBMC-derived RNA was used for the TCR library. A further study also used this sample, focusing on T cells in Graves' hyperthyroidism and ophthalmopathy.

The sequences come from peripheral blood mononuclear cells (PBMCs), collected at new diagnosis, from a patient treated with antithyroid drugs. The receptors stem from a woman aged 25 to 39 with Graves disease.

V gene TRBV7-2 combines with J gene TRBJ2-7; 9 positions agree with TRBD1. CDR3 length: 17 residues. Per the germline V gene, CDR1 is SGHTA and CDR2 is FQGNSA. With 2 bases clipped from V and 2 bases from J, the junction kept 10 bases outside the gene matches. CDR3 sequence (DNA): TGTGCCAGCAGCTTATATTTCCGGGACAGGGCTACCTACGAGCAGTACTTC. This encodes CASSLYFRDRATYEQYF.

The sample holds a few counts of this clonotype. This may be a read error, as it is one base from a much larger clone. The genes are TRBV7-8 and TRBJ1-2, with D unresolved. The germline gives CDR1 SGHVS, CDR2 FQNEAQ. The CDR3 totals 13 residues. Written as DNA, the CDR3 is TGTGCCGGCAGCTTAAGGGATGACTATGGCTACACCTTC. This codes for CAGSLRDDYGYTF.

This clonotype was recorded at least ten times. This rearrangement joins TRBV10-3 to TRBJ2-7; the match to TRBD2 covers 7 bases. CDR1 and CDR2 from the germline V gene are ENHRY and SYGVKD. This CDR3 region has 14 residues. Trimming took 6 bases from V and 5 from J; bases not matched to a gene: 10. CDR3: CAIRASGIEDEQYF. CDR3 coding DNA: TGTGCCATCAGAGCCAGCGGGATAGAAGACGAGCAGTACTTC.

This clonotype turned up a few times. The rearrangement uses TRBV6-1 and TRBJ2-2; D remains ambiguous. Trimming removed 5 bases at V and 7 bases at J, with 17 bases between. The germline CDR1 and CDR2 sequences are MNHNS and SASEGT. CDR3 size: 15 residues. CDR3 region: CASSRFGQAVGELFF. As DNA, the CDR3 is TGTGCCAGCAGTCGGTTCGGGCAGGCAGTCGGGGAGCTGTTTTTT.

This clonotype was found many times. The chain couples TRBV7-9 to TRBJ2-1, with D possibly called TRBD1 or TRBD2 (5 bases each). The germline gives CDR1 SEHNR, CDR2 FQNEAQ (reference sequence). This CDR3 comprises 15 residues. Between the trimmed V and J ends, which lost 4 bases and 4 bases, there was a span of 14 bases. For the CDR3, the DNA is TGTGCCAGCAGCTCGGTGGGGGTCTCTTACAATGAGCAGTTCTTC. Protein: CASSSVGVSYNEQFF. Filled out from reference TRBV7-9 and TRBJ2-1, the complete variable domain reads DTGVSQNPRHKITKRGQNVTFRCDPISEHNRLYWYRQTLGQGPEFLTYFQNEAQLEKSRLLSDRFSAERPKGSFSTLEIQRTEQGDSAMYLCASSSVGVSYNEQFFGPGTRLTVL.

The chain carries TRBV2 and TRBJ2-1; tentatively, D is TRBD2 (6 bases). The V and J ends lost 0 bases and 1 base respectively, with 10 bases between them. Germline-derived CDR1 and CDR2 are SNHLY and FYNNEI. The CDR3 loop spans 16 amino acids. The CDR3 DNA is TGTGCCAGCAGTGAAGCGCCGGGAGTATCCTACAATGAGCAGTTCTTC. Translating it yields CASSEAPGVSYNEQFF.

This clonotype was recorded at least ten times. This sequence joins TRBV27 and TRBJ2-7; the D call may be TRBD1 or TRBD2 (5 bases each). Trimming left V 8 bases short and J 3 bases short, with 8 bases between. This CDR3 is built from 11 residues. Germline V gene sequence: CDR1 MNHEY, CDR2 SMNVEV (reference sequence). The CDR3 is CASGTDYEQYF. CDR3 coding DNA: TGTGCCAGCGGGACGGACTACGAGCAGTACTTC.

This rearrangement joins TRBV9 to TRBJ1-2; maybe TRBD1 (5 bases). CDR1 and CDR2 (germline): SGDLS, YYNGEE. V lost 1 base and J 5 bases, leaving 18 bases between the germline ends. This CDR3 spans 16 amino acids. CDR3 residues: CASSVRKTFGTYGYTF. In nucleotides, the CDR3 is TGTGCCAGCAGCGTAAGAAAAACGTTCGGGACTTATGGCTACACCTTC. The variable domain in full, completed from reference TRBV9 and TRBJ1-2, reads DSGVTQTPKHLITATGQRVTLRCSPRSGDLSVYWYQQSLDQGLQFLIQYYNGEERAKGNILERFSAQQFPDLHSELNLSSLELGDSALYFCASSVRKTFGTYGYTFGSGTRLTVV.

This clonotype was counted ten times or more. The V gene is TRBV6-1, the J gene TRBJ2-4; D tentatively reads TRBD1 or TRBD2 (6 bases each). The germline CDR1 and CDR2 sequences are MNHNS and SASEGT. The CDR3 runs 16 residues. Deletions cut 0 bases from V and 5 bases from J, with 14 bases between. The CDR3 DNA sequence: TGTGCCAGCAGTGAAGCACCAAGGGGGGTCCAAAACATTCAGTACTTC. Protein: CASSEAPRGVQNIQYF.

The rearrangement uses TRBV11-2 and TRBJ2-7, with 8 bases identical to TRBD1. The J segment lost 1 base and the V segment lost 1 base, leaving 6 bases of the junction unmatched. Looked up from germline, CDR1 is SGHAT and CDR2 is FQNNGV. CDR3 length: 16 amino acids. CDR3 DNA sequence: TGTGCCAGCAGCTTAGCTGACAGGGGTTCGTCCTACGAGCAGTACTTC. This sequence encodes CASSLADRGSSYEQYF.

This clonotype has a handful of counts. The chain couples TRBV13 to TRBJ2-1; TRBD1 matches at 9 bases. The CDR3 length is 15 residues. With V trimmed by 5 bases and J by 7 bases, 9 bases remained unmatched. CDR1 is PRHDT and CDR2 is FYEKMQ in the germline V gene (reference sequence). The CDR3 loop is CASSIGQGNRNEQFF. Here the CDR3 DNA reads TGTGCCAGCAGCATCGGACAGGGGAACAGAAATGAGCAGTTCTTC.

In its sample, this clonotype was seen many times. The CDR3 region is CASSFFSGAGDKNIQYF. For the CDR3, the DNA is TGTGCCAGCAGTTTTTTCAGTGGGGCAGGGGACAAAAACATTCAGTACTTC. This chain links TRBV28 with TRBJ2-4, with D tentatively TRBD1 (6 bases). The germline CDR1 and CDR2 sequences are MDHEN and SYDVKM. The CDR3 covers 17 residues. The germline V and J ends were trimmed by 3 bases and 3 bases, with 18 bases remaining between them.

The table lists this clonotype with many counts. This chain connects TRBV12-3 or TRBV12-4 to TRBJ2-1; D not certain. CDR3 length equals 16 residues. The germline V and J ends were trimmed by 5 bases and 4 bases, with 18 bases remaining between them. CDR3 protein: CASSPARGGKYNEQFF. CDR3 in DNA: TGTGCCAGCAGTCCCGCCCGTGGCGGCAAGTACAATGAGCAGTTCTTC.

The table lists this clonotype with many counts. The V and J genes are TRBV6-2 or TRBV6-3 and TRBJ2-2; 8 nucleotides align to TRBD1. Trimming took 2 bases from V and 2 from J; bases not matched to a gene: 7. The CDR3 spans 17 residues. Germline V gene data show CDR1 as MNHEY and CDR2 as SVGEGT. CDR3 nucleotide sequence: TGTGCCAGCAGTTACGTCCCAGGGGGCCCTAACACCGGGGAGCTGTTTTTT. This encodes CASSYVPGGPNTGELFF.

The rearrangement joins TRBV18 to TRBJ2-5; unclear D gene. Germline loops: CDR1 KGHSH, CDR2 LQKENI. With 2 bases removed from V and 2 bases from J, the gap between germline ends came to 12 bases. The CDR3 length is 15 residues. CDR3 amino acids: CASSPDFGEQETQYF. DNA for the CDR3: TGTGCCAGCTCACCAGATTTTGGAGAACAAGAGACCCAGTACTTC. Filled out from reference TRBV18 and TRBJ2-5, the complete variable domain reads NAGVMQNPRHLVRRRGQEARLRCSPMKGHSHVYWYRQLPEEGLKFMVYLQKENIIDESGMPKERFSAEFPKEGPSILRIQQVVRGDSAAYFCASSPDFGEQETQYFGPGTRLLVL.

There are many counts of this clonotype. J is TRBJ2-7 and V is TRBV2; D gene ambiguous. The CDR3 extends over 15 amino acids. Germline CDR1 is SNHLY and CDR2 is FYNNEI. The V end was cut by 2 bases, the J end by 2 bases, with 13 bases between. The CDR3 coding sequence is TGTGCCAGCAGTGAAAGAATGGAGCCCGCCTACGAGCAGTACTTC. Residues: CASSERMEPAYEQYF.

This clonotype occurred a few times. V gene TRBV6-1 combines with J gene TRBJ1-5, with D unresolved. The CDR3 has 13 amino acids. Germline CDR1 MNHNS, CDR2 SASEGT. Trimming cost V 6 bases and J 10 bases, with 16 bases left between them. The CDR3 loop reads CASRHPSSGPQHF. The CDR3 nucleotides read TGTGCCAGCAGACACCCCAGCAGCGGACCCCAGCATTTT.

In its sample, this clonotype was seen many times. This chain uses TRBV18 with TRBJ2-7; D gene ambiguous. The CDR3 extends over 14 amino acids. The ends were cut back, 0 bases at V and 5 bases at J, with 11 bases in the middle. From germline, CDR1 is KGHSH and CDR2 LQKENI. CDR3 nucleotides: TGTGCCAGCTCACCACCGGCCAGCGTGGACGAGCAGTACTTC. It is translated as CASSPPASVDEQYF.

The chain couples TRBV18 to TRBJ2-3; D remains unclear. Germline V lookup: CDR1 KGHSH, CDR2 LQKENI. This CDR3 comprises 15 residues. V lost 0 bases and J lost 6, with 13 bases in between. For the CDR3, the DNA is TGTGCCAGCTCACCACCAAAACCTTCTTTTGATACGCAGTATTTT. This gives the protein CASSPPKPSFDTQYF.

In this sample, this clonotype turned up a few times. This rearrangement joins TRBV6-1 to TRBJ2-5; a weak D match, TRBD1 (6 bases). The ends were cut back, 10 bases at V and 7 bases at J, with 16 bases in the middle. The CDR3 loop spans 12 amino acids. Germline CDR1 MNHNS, CDR2 SASEGT. Here the CDR3 reads CATRTATPTQYF. The CDR3 DNA is TGTGCCACCCGGACAGCCACCCCGACCCAGTACTTC.

The chain couples TRBV5-4 to TRBJ2-2; 8 bases are a match to TRBD2. This CDR3 contains 15 residues. J lost 1 base, V lost 3 bases, and 2 bases had no gene match. In germline, CDR1 is SGHNT, CDR2 YYREEE (reference sequence). The CDR3 protein is CASSYSGVNTGELFF. The CDR3 region has the DNA TGTGCCAGCAGCTATAGCGGGGTGAACACCGGGGAGCTGTTTTTT. The complete variable domain, with remaining parts taken from reference TRBV5-4 and TRBJ2-2, reads ETGVTQSPTHLIKTRGQQVTLRCSSQSGHNTVSWYQQALGQGPQFIFQYYREEENGRGNFPPRFSGLQFPNYSSELNVNALELDDSALYLCASSYSGVNTGELFFGEGSRLTVL.

This clonotype showed up many times. The rearrangement joins TRBV20-1 to TRBJ2-3; no definite D call. This CDR3 has 12 amino acids. The germline V gene encodes CDR1 DFQATT and CDR2 SNEGSKA (reference sequence). The germline V and J ends were trimmed by 6 bases and 0 bases, with 7 bases remaining between them. CDR3 amino acids: CSAGPSTDTQYF. As DNA, the CDR3 is TGCAGTGCCGGGCCTAGCACAGATACGCAGTATTTT.

This clonotype was seen at least ten times. CDR3 DNA sequence: TGTGCCAGCAGCTCCTATATGCCCGGGAGCTTGGGTACAGATACGCAGTATTTT. This gives the protein CASSSYMPGSLGTDTQYF. The chain couples TRBV7-6 to TRBJ2-3; the D gene is possibly TRBD2 (6 bases). This CDR3 is built from 18 residues. V was clipped by 4 bases and J by 3 bases, with 23 bases between them. The germline gives CDR1 SGHVS, CDR2 FNYEAQ.

At least ten counts were recorded for this clonotype. The J gene is TRBJ2-1, the V gene TRBV11-2; 7 bases fit TRBD2. CDR1 and CDR2 from the germline V gene are SGHAT and FQNNGV. The CDR3 is 14 residues long. V gave up 4 bases and J gave up 6 bases; unmatched junction bases: 6. Here the CDR3 reads CASSWRESGNEQFF. CDR3 DNA sequence: TGTGCCAGCAGCTGGCGGGAGAGCGGCAATGAGCAGTTCTTC.

About this clonotype: A single base separates this from a much larger clone, so it may be a read error. The V gene is TRBV15, the J gene TRBJ1-2; D is uncertain. This CDR3 has 12 residues. From germline, CDR1 is LNHNV and CDR2 YYDKDF (reference sequence). Here the CDR3 DNA reads TGTGCCGCCAGCAGAGAGGACGTCGGCTACACCTTC. It specifies CAASREDVGYTF. Using reference TRBV15 and TRBJ1-2 for the parts outside the CDR3, the full variable domain is DAMVIQNPRYQVTQFGKPVTLSCSQTLNHNVMYWYQQKSSQAPKLLFHYYDKDFNNEADTPDNFQSRRPNTSFCFLDIRSPGLGDTAMYLCAASREDVGYTFGSGTRLTVV.